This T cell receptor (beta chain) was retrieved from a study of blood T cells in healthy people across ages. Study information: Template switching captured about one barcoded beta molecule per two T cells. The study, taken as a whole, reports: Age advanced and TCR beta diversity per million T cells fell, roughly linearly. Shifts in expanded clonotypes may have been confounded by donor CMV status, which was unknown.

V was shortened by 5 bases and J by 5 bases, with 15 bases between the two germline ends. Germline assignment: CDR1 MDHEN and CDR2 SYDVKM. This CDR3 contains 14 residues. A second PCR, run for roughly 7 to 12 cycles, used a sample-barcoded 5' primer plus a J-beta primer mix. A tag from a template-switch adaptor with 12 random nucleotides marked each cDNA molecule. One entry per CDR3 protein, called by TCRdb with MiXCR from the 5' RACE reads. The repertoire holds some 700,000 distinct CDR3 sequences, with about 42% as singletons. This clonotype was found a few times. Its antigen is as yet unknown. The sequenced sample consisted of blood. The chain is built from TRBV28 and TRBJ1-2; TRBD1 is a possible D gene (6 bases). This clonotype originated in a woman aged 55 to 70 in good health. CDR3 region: CASSGGAQGYGYTF. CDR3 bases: TGTGCCAGCAGTGGGGGGGCGCAAGGGTATGGCTACACCTTC.